Below are 25 T cell receptor beta chains sequenced from a single sample in a study of human T cells and chemical hapten exposure. TCRdb called the RACE reads again in MiXCR, with one record for every CDR3 protein. The sample shows some 330,000 distinct CDR3 sequences, over 5% of them seen only once. Time point in this sample: pre-sensitization, week 0. Indicated treatment: therapeutic diphenylcyclopropenone sensitization with weekly scalp DPC. The starting material was whole blood, obtained in connection with sensitization to the hapten diphenylcyclopropenone (DPC). The receptors derive from a woman aged 18-30 years with alopecia areata. Some clones in this sample may be carry-over from other donors' samples.

The chain links TRBV10-3 to TRBJ1-5; D possibly corresponds to TRBD1 (5 bases). The germline gives CDR1 ENHRY, CDR2 SYGVKD. Trimming left V 5 bases short and J 0 bases short, with 11 bases between. This CDR3 contains 15 residues. The CDR3 protein is CAISRDGDSNQPQHF. CDR3 DNA sequence: TGTGCCATCAGTAGGGACGGTGATAGCAATCAGCCCCAGCATTTT.

This clonotype has a handful of counts. Because the CDR3's place on the DNA is in doubt, the DNA is left out and the CDR3 is given as listed by TCRdb. V usage is TRBV24-1 and J usage is TRBJ1-2; the table names TRBD1, a call not compared with the DNA. Both ends counted, the CDR3 spans 16 residues. The germline V gene has CDR1 KGHDR and CDR2 SFDVKD. The CDR3 loop is CATSDSTLGQRYGYTF.

This clonotype was recorded a few times. The gene calls are TRBV27 and TRBJ1-1, with D tentatively TRBD1 (6 bases). CDR3 length equals 14 residues. The germline V and J ends were trimmed by 8 bases and 1 base, with 14 bases remaining between them. The germline CDR1 and CDR2 sequences are MNHEY and SMNVEV (reference sequence). The DNA of the CDR3 is TGTGCCAGCCACATGGGACACTCGAACACTGAAGCTTTCTTT. Amino acid sequence: CASHMGHSNTEAFF.

The table lists this clonotype with a few counts. The gene calls are TRBV29-1 and TRBJ1-2; no definite D call. V was cut by 0 bases and J by 4 bases, with 6 bases left in between. Germline-derived CDR1 and CDR2 are SQVTM and ANQGSEA. CDR3 length equals 12 residues. For the CDR3, the DNA is TGCAGCGTTGAAGAACGGGCCTATGGCTACACCTTC. It is translated as CSVEERAYGYTF.

This clonotype has more than one count but fewer than ten. The chain recombines TRBV20-1 with TRBJ2-1; D remains ambiguous. The CDR3 consists of 14 residues. Germline CDR1 DFQATT, CDR2 SNEGSKA (reference sequence). V gave up 0 bases and J gave up 0 bases, with 6 bases separating them. The DNA for the CDR3 is TGCAGTGCTAGAGACGGGCGCTCCTACAATGAGCAGTTCTTC. This codes for CSARDGRSYNEQFF.

J is TRBJ1-2 and V is TRBV3-1; no clear D. The CDR3 is made up of 14 amino acids. CDR1 is LGHDT, CDR2 YNNKEL, per germline (reference sequence). V lost 1 base, J lost 5 bases, and 11 bases lay in between. In DNA form, the CDR3 reads TGTGCCAGCAGCCAAGCTGGAGTAGGTTATGGCTACACCTTC. Translation: CASSQAGVGYGYTF.

This sequence joins TRBV12-3 or TRBV12-4 and TRBJ1-2, with TRBD1 matching over 7 bases. J lost 3 bases, V lost 6 bases, and 13 bases had no gene match. The CDR3 runs to 16 residues. The CDR3 here is CASSPDRTYHYYGYTF. CDR3 bases: TGTGCCAGCAGCCCGGACAGGACCTACCACTACTATGGCTACACCTTC.

There are a few counts of this clonotype. The CDR3 loop reads CASSFGASGANVLTF. The CDR3 DNA follows: TGTGCCAGCAGTTTTGGAGCCTCTGGGGCCAACGTCCTGACTTTC. The chain recombines TRBV12-3 or TRBV12-4 with TRBJ2-6; D is uncertain. The length of the CDR3 is 15 residues. Trimming pared 3 bases from V and 0 bases from J, leaving 6 bases between.

This clonotype was seen a handful of times. This chain links TRBV28 with TRBJ1-1; 7 positions match TRBD1. This CDR3 is 15 amino acids long. CDR1 MDHEN and CDR2 SYDVKM come from the germline V gene. Losses at the gene ends were 6 bases for V and 4 bases for J; bases not matched to a gene: 11. The DNA of the CDR3 is TGTGCCAGCAGCCGAGCAGGGGGATCGGTCACTGAAGCTTTCTTT. Encoded protein: CASSRAGGSVTEAFF.

This clonotype was observed a handful of times. The V gene is TRBV6-1, the J gene TRBJ2-2; the D gene is possibly TRBD1 (6 bases). CDR1 MNHNS and CDR2 SASEGT come from the germline V gene. Trimming left V 3 bases short and J 6 bases short, with 14 bases between. The CDR3 length is 15 residues. The CDR3, as DNA: TGTGCCAGCAGTGATGGACAGCTACGAGCCGGGGAGCTGTTTTTT. It translates to CASSDGQLRAGELFF.

In its sample, this clonotype was seen many times. J is TRBJ2-7 and V is TRBV10-3, with D unresolved. From germline, CDR1 is ENHRY and CDR2 SYGVKD. Trimming stripped 0 bases from V and 3 bases from J, with 6 bases between. The CDR3 loop spans 13 amino acids. The CDR3 spells CAISESLSYEQYF. In nucleotides, the CDR3 is TGTGCCATCAGTGAGTCGTTAAGCTACGAGCAGTACTTC.

This clonotype was seen a handful of times. The V gene is TRBV5-1, the J gene TRBJ2-1, with 10 bases aligning to TRBD2. CDR3 length: 17 amino acids. The germline CDR1 and CDR2 sequences are SGHRS and YFSETQ. V lost 2 bases and J lost 3; bases outside the gene matches: 8. This CDR3 is CASSFDRTSGNYNEQFF. DNA for the CDR3: TGCGCCAGCAGCTTCGACCGGACTAGCGGAAACTACAATGAGCAGTTCTTC.

The rearrangement links TRBV6-1 to TRBJ2-7, with D possibly being TRBD2 (5 bases). The V and J ends lost 5 bases and 5 bases respectively, with 16 bases between them. This CDR3 spans 14 amino acids. The V gene's germline CDR1 is MNHNS and CDR2 SASEGT. CDR3 region: CASSRRNTGDEQYF. The CDR3 bases are TGTGCCAGCAGTCGTCGAAATACCGGGGACGAGCAGTACTTC.

This clonotype was seen repeatedly, ten times or more. The chain employs TRBV6-5 and TRBJ2-7; D is undetermined. Germline loops: CDR1 MNHEY, CDR2 SVGAGI. The CDR3 runs to 15 residues. The V and J ends lost 0 bases and 2 bases respectively, with 11 bases between them. DNA of the CDR3: TGTGCCAGCAGTTACTCCGCGACGGGTACCTACGAGCAGTACTTC. The encoded protein is CASSYSATGTYEQYF.

This clonotype was counted between two and nine times. The rearrangement uses TRBV7-2 and TRBJ2-5; perhaps TRBD1 as D (5 bases). This CDR3 has 14 residues. V was cut by 1 base and J by 1 base, with 7 bases left in between. Germline CDR1 SGHTA, CDR2 FQGNSA. The CDR3 loop reads CASSLVQGQETQYF. The DNA for the CDR3 is TGTGCCAGCAGCTTAGTTCAGGGCCAAGAGACCCAGTACTTC.

This clonotype showed up many times. The V and J genes are TRBV9 and TRBJ2-3; the D is unclear. V was pared by 0 bases and J by 4 bases, with 12 bases between. The V gene's germline CDR1 is SGDLS and CDR2 YYNGEE. The CDR3 covers 15 residues. Here the CDR3 reads CASSVATAQADTQYF. The CDR3 DNA sequence: TGTGCCAGCAGCGTAGCTACGGCCCAGGCAGATACGCAGTATTTT.

Concerning this clonotype: One base away lies a much larger clone, so this may be a sequencing read error. The CDR3 does not close with the conserved phenylalanine or tryptophan, likely indicating a read error. The chain couples TRBV20-1 to TRBJ1-1, with D perhaps matching TRBD1 (5 bases). The CDR3 runs to 15 residues. The V gene's germline CDR1 is DFQATT and CDR2 SNEGSKA (reference sequence). V was cut by 0 bases and J by 3 bases, with 14 bases left in between. The CDR3 loop is CSARDLGGSDTEAFY. The CDR3 DNA reads as TGCAGTGCTAGAGATCTGGGGGGATCGGACACTGAAGCTTTCTAT.

This clonotype turned up a few times. The chain has TRBV5-1 and TRBJ2-5; 8 positions match TRBD2. The CDR3 runs 14 residues. CDR1 is SGHRS and CDR2 is YFSETQ in the germline V gene. The ends lost 4 bases at V and 4 bases at J; junction bases unmatched: 6. CDR3 protein: CASSVGLVPETQYF. The DNA for the CDR3 is TGCGCCAGCAGCGTGGGACTAGTTCCAGAGACCCAGTACTTC. The complete variable domain, with remaining parts taken from reference TRBV5-1 and TRBJ2-5, reads KAGVTQTPRYLIKTRGQQVTLSCSPISGHRSVSWYQQTPGQGLQFLFEYFSETQRNKGNFPGRFSGRQFSNSRSEMNVSTLELGDSALYLCASSVGLVPETQYFGPGTRLLVL.

This chain links TRBV19 with TRBJ1-1, with D hard to call. Trimming shortened V by 3 bases and J by 4 bases, and 9 bases separated the two germline ends. CDR3 length: 13 residues. Germline V gene lookup returns CDR1 LNHDA and CDR2 SQIVND (reference sequence). CDR3 amino acids: CASSMGGFTEAFF. CDR3 nucleotides: TGTGCCAGTAGTATGGGAGGGTTCACTGAAGCTTTCTTT.

This chain links TRBV12-3 or TRBV12-4 with TRBJ2-2; D not certain. V shed 5 bases and J shed 1 base, with 5 bases lying between them. The CDR3 loop spans 13 amino acids. The CDR3 reads CASSGMNTGELFF. In nucleotides, the CDR3 is TGTGCCAGCAGTGGGATGAACACCGGGGAGCTGTTTTTT.

Ten or more counts support this clonotype. The rearrangement links TRBV6-5 to TRBJ1-5; D not resolved. Germline-derived CDR1 and CDR2 are MNHEY and SVGAGI. This CDR3 is 13 amino acids long. V was cut by 0 bases and J by 6 bases, with 6 bases left in between. CDR3 nucleotides: TGTGCCAGCAGTTACTCGATAGGTCAGCCCCAGCATTTT. Protein sequence: CASSYSIGQPQHF.

A few counts support this clonotype. The V call is TRBV29-1, the J call TRBJ1-2; D call uncertain. The ends were cut back, 2 bases at V and 4 bases at J, with 11 bases in the middle. The germline CDR1 and CDR2 sequences are SQVTM and ANQGSEA. CDR3 length: 13 amino acids. CDR3 DNA: TGCAGCGTTGAAAACCCGGGCGTCTATGGCTACACCTTC. It codes for CSVENPGVYGYTF.

There are a few counts of this clonotype. The chain uses TRBV7-9 and TRBJ1-1, with TRBD1 matching 8 bases. Per germline, CDR1 SEHNR and CDR2 FQNEAQ (reference sequence). CDR3 size: 16 residues. V was pared by 5 bases and J by 1 base, with 9 bases of the junction left unmatched. The CDR3 region is CASSPSIGTGNTEAFF. The CDR3 bases are TGTGCCAGCAGCCCGAGTATAGGGACAGGGAACACTGAAGCTTTCTTT.

This clonotype came up a few times. The rearrangement links TRBV5-1 to TRBJ1-5; possibly TRBD1 for D (5 bases). V lost 4 bases and J 4 bases, leaving 15 bases between the germline ends. Germline CDR1 and CDR2: SGHRS and YFSETQ. This CDR3 is 15 amino acids long. The CDR3 DNA reads TGCGCCAGCAGCCTCCGGGACCCCGGGAATCAGCCCCAGCATTTT. Its protein product is CASSLRDPGNQPQHF.

The chain joins TRBV2 to TRBJ1-4; 11 bases fit TRBD1. The CDR3 has 13 residues. Germline V gives CDR1 SNHLY, CDR2 FYNNEI. Trimming cost V 10 bases and J 7 bases; bases outside gene matches: 5. The CDR3 DNA reads TGTGCCATCGGACAGGGGGCGCGTGAAAAACTGTTTTTT. This codes for CAIGQGAREKLFF.